This TCR beta chain was sequenced during a study of regulatory T cells in long-lasting Graves disease. As to time point: newly diagnosed GD, antithyroid drugs for less than 3 months. PBMC RNA was the source of the TCR library. One endocrinology department in Xi'an, China, was where patients came from. iRepertoire HTBI primers and Arm-PCR of CDR3 regions built TCR beta libraries. One entry per CDR3 protein results from TCRdb running MiXCR on the multiplex PCR reads. The sample holds 250,000 to 400,000 distinct CDR3 sequences, 15% to 20% seen once. Germline CDR1 and CDR2: ENHRY and SYGVKD. The CDR3 has 15 amino acids. V was pared by 3 bases and J by 2 bases, with 11 bases between.

The source of this sequence is a female donor with Graves disease. V is TRBV10-3 and J is TRBJ1-5; D not certain. This sample comprised peripheral blood mononuclear cells (PBMCs), obtained at new diagnosis, from a patient treated with antithyroid drugs. CDR3 DNA: TGTGCCATCAGTGAAGCAGAGGCAGGCAATCAGCCCCAGCATTTT. It specifies CAISEAEAGNQPQHF.